The 20 T cell receptor beta chains given below trace back to one sample, sequenced in a study of cytomegalovirus exposure and HLA in healthy donors. Repertoires were generated with immunoSEQ multiplex PCR, while TCRdb's copy carries only in-frame clones and drops some. This repertoire shows about 220,000 clones, roughly 84% found once; its top ten account for around 15%. The specimen was PBMCs. All receptors derive from a woman younger than 45 in good health and CMV-seropositive.

V is TRBV29-1 and J is TRBJ1-2; TRBD1 is a possible D gene (6 bases). The germline V and J ends were trimmed by 5 bases and 6 bases, with 19 bases remaining between them. Germline V gene data show CDR1 as SQVTM and CDR2 as ANQGSEA. The CDR3 has 14 residues. CDR3 DNA sequence: TGCAGCGTTTACCGACAGGTCGTGGGCGATGGCTACACCTTC. This gives the protein CSVYRQVVGDGYTF.

V and J are TRBV5-1 and TRBJ1-2; 7 bases match TRBD1. Germline V gene lookup returns CDR1 SGHRS and CDR2 YFSETQ. This CDR3 region has 15 residues. Trimming at V came to 0 bases and at J to 8 bases, leaving 10 bases not matched to a gene. The CDR3 DNA reads as TGCGCCAGCAGCTTGGGAGGGGGCACCGGAGAGGGCTACACCTTC. This encodes CASSLGGGTGEGYTF.

In its sample, this clone was seen once. The gene calls are TRBV6-1 and TRBJ1-5, with D tentatively TRBD1 (5 bases). Germline loops: CDR1 MNHNS, CDR2 SASEGT. CDR3 size: 19 residues. Deletions cut 2 bases from V and 7 bases from J, with 27 bases between. The CDR3 DNA reads TGTGCCAGCAGTGAAAGAAGGAGTGGATTGGCAGGGATTAGGCAGCCCCAGCATTTT. Its protein is CASSERRSGLAGIRQPQHF.

This chain joins TRBV11-2 and TRBJ1-5; unclear D gene. This CDR3 is built from 13 residues. From germline, CDR1 is SGHAT and CDR2 FQNNGV. Trimming left V 1 base short and J 4 bases short, with 5 bases between. The CDR3 loop is CASSLVRNQPQHF. Here the CDR3 DNA reads TGTGCCAGCAGCTTAGTAAGAAATCAGCCCCAGCATTTT.

This clone was counted between two and nine times. The CDR3 DNA reads as TGTGCCAGCATATGGGCCAGCTATGGCTACACCTTC. It encodes CASIWASYGYTF. The chain combines TRBV2 with TRBJ1-2; D is uncertain. This CDR3 region has 12 residues. CDR1 and CDR2 from the germline V gene are SNHLY and FYNNEI. V was cut by 7 bases and J by 4 bases, with 10 bases left in between.

The CDR3 spells CASSLSSGLITDTQYF. CDR3 bases: TGTGCCAGCAGCTTGTCTAGCGGGTTGATCACAGATACGCAGTATTTT. This chain links TRBV13 with TRBJ2-3, with 8 bases matching TRBD2. The CDR3 length is 16 residues. The junction had 7 bases not matched to a gene; V was cut back by 3 bases and J by 2 bases. Germline V gives CDR1 PRHDT, CDR2 FYEKMQ (reference sequence).

V and J are TRBV7-9 and TRBJ1-3; possibly TRBD1 for D (6 bases). Trimming took off 1 base at V and 3 bases at J, with 10 bases between the two ends. Germline CDR1 is SEHNR and CDR2 is FQNEAQ (reference sequence). The CDR3 runs to 15 residues. The CDR3 DNA is TGTGCCAGCAGCTTAGAGGGGGGATTTGGAAACACCATATATTTT. Protein sequence: CASSLEGGFGNTIYF. Full variable domain (missing parts from reference TRBV7-9 and TRBJ1-3): DTGVSQNPRHKITKRGQNVTFRCDPISEHNRLYWYRQTLGQGPEFLTYFQNEAQLEKSRLLSDRFSAERPKGSFSTLEIQRTEQGDSAMYLCASSLEGGFGNTIYFGEGSWLTVV.

This clone was detected many times. The chain employs TRBV28 and TRBJ2-7; 10 bases match TRBD1. Unmatched junction bases numbered 9, after V lost 6 bases and J lost 7 bases. The CDR3 consists of 14 residues. Germline values: CDR1 MDHEN, CDR2 SYDVKM. Written as DNA, the CDR3 is TGTGCCAGCAGCACACGGGACAGGGGCGAGGAGCAGTACTTC. It encodes CASSTRDRGEEQYF.

In this sample, this clone turned up a few times. The chain employs TRBV20-1 and TRBJ1-1; D possibly corresponds to TRBD1 (6 bases). CDR3 size: 11 residues. Germline CDR1 reads DFQATT; CDR2 reads SNEGSKA (reference sequence). Trimming shortened V by 4 bases and J by 7 bases, and 10 bases separated the two germline ends. This CDR3 reads CSATRQVEAFF. The CDR3 DNA reads TGCAGTGCTACCCGACAGGTTGAAGCTTTCTTT.

The chain links TRBV19 to TRBJ1-3, with D unresolved. The V end was cut by 3 bases, the J end by 0 bases, with 9 bases between. The CDR3 is 15 residues long. Per germline, CDR1 LNHDA and CDR2 SQIVND (reference sequence). CDR3 nucleotide sequence: TGTGCCAGTAGTATTAACGACGCCTCTGGAAACACCATATATTTT. Amino acid sequence: CASSINDASGNTIYF.

Turning to this clone: The junction differs from germline at one of its ends, possibly a read error. The V and J genes are TRBV28 and TRBJ2-7; D is possibly TRBD2 (6 bases). CDR1 and CDR2 from the germline V gene are MDHEN and SYDVKM. This CDR3 spans 14 amino acids. This chain's CDR3 is CASINPSSRGTPIF. For the CDR3, the DNA is TGTGCCAGCATCAACCCCTCGAGTCGGGGGACCCCCATCTTC. The entire variable domain, with the rest obtained from reference TRBV28 and TRBJ2-7, is as follows: DVKVTQSSRYLVKRTGEKVFLECVQDMDHENMFWYRQDPGLGLRLIYFSYDVKMKEKGDIPEGYSVSREKKERFSLILESASTNQTSMYLCASINPSSRGTPIFGPGTRLTVT.

V gene TRBV6-5 combines with J gene TRBJ1-1, with 7 nucleotides matching TRBD1. This CDR3 has 13 residues. Germline CDR1 MNHEY, CDR2 SVGAGI. V trimming: 6 bases; J trimming: 5 bases; junction bases outside the gene matches: 6. This chain's CDR3 is CASSLRTGTEAFF. The CDR3 region has the DNA TGTGCCAGCAGCTTAAGGACAGGAACTGAAGCTTTCTTT.

This clone has at least ten counts. The rearrangement uses TRBV9 and TRBJ2-5, with D perhaps matching TRBD1 (6 bases). With 7 bases removed from V and 2 bases from J, the gap between germline ends came to 12 bases. CDR1 is SGDLS and CDR2 is YYNGEE in the germline V gene. CDR3 length: 13 amino acids. This CDR3 reads CASDGTPQETQYF. For the CDR3, the DNA is TGTGCCAGCGACGGGACACCACAAGAGACCCAGTACTTC.

This chain links TRBV27 with TRBJ1-5; D perhaps matches TRBD1 (5 bases). Germline CDR1 MNHEY, CDR2 SMNVEV (reference sequence). The CDR3 is 16 amino acids. Trimming left V 3 bases short and J 7 bases short, with 19 bases between. CDR3 sequence reads: CASSLDARGRDQPQHF. CDR3 sequence (DNA): TGTGCCAGCAGTTTGGATGCTCGGGGGAGGGACCAGCCCCAGCATTTT.

The V gene is TRBV18, the J gene TRBJ1-1; D uncertain. V was pared by 6 bases and J by 6 bases, with 11 bases between. This CDR3 has 12 residues. Looked up from germline, CDR1 is KGHSH and CDR2 is LQKENI. CDR3 nucleotides: TGTGCCAGCTCGCCCTTCGGTCCTGAAGCTTTCTTT. It translates to CASSPFGPEAFF.

This clone was observed a handful of times. The chain links TRBV19 to TRBJ1-3, with D possibly matching TRBD1 (6 bases). From germline, CDR1 is LNHDA and CDR2 SQIVND (reference sequence). The CDR3 runs 16 residues. Trimming shortened V by 3 bases and J by 2 bases, and 14 bases separated the two germline ends. CDR3 nucleotide sequence: TGTGCCAGTAGTATTCGTGGGGGGGGCCCTGGAAACACCATATATTTT. It codes for CASSIRGGGPGNTIYF.

The V and J genes are TRBV2 and TRBJ1-1; TRBD1 matches at 7 bases. V trimming: 5 bases; J trimming: 4 bases; junction bases outside the gene matches: 4. Per germline, CDR1 SNHLY and CDR2 FYNNEI. CDR3 length: 13 residues. CDR3 protein: CASSRQGSTEAFF. The CDR3 region has the DNA TGTGCCAGCAGTAGACAGGGAAGCACTGAAGCTTTCTTT. The full variable domain, rest sourced from reference TRBV2 and TRBJ1-1, is EPEVTQTPSHQVTQMGQEVILRCVPISNHLYFYWYRQILGQKVEFLVSFYNNEISEKSEIFDDQFSVERPDGSNFTLKIRSTKLEDSAMYFCASSRQGSTEAFFGQGTRLTVV.

The chain links TRBV13 to TRBJ2-1; TRBD2 agrees at 10 bases. In germline, CDR1 is PRHDT, CDR2 FYEKMQ (reference sequence). The junction had 5 bases not matched to a gene; V was cut back by 10 bases and J by 5 bases. The CDR3 has 13 amino acids. This CDR3 reads CATSSGRDNEQFF. In DNA, the CDR3 is TGTGCCACCTCCAGCGGGAGGGACAATGAGCAGTTCTTC.

The chain joins TRBV4-1 to TRBJ2-7; D not resolved. Trimming removed 1 base at V and 2 bases at J, with 9 bases between. Per the germline V gene, CDR1 is MGHRA and CDR2 is YSYEKL. The CDR3 loop spans 14 amino acids. The DNA of the CDR3 is TGCGCCAGCAGCCAAGCCTACTCTCCCTACGAGCAGTACTTC. It yields the protein CASSQAYSPYEQYF.

J is TRBJ1-2 and V is TRBV5-4; D is unresolved. Between the trimmed V and J ends, which lost 0 bases and 2 bases, there was a span of 11 bases. The CDR3 extends over 15 amino acids. CDR1 and CDR2 (germline): SGHNT, YYREEE (reference sequence). The CDR3 loop is CASSLGPLGNYGYTF. CDR3 nucleotide sequence: TGTGCCAGCAGCTTGGGTCCGCTGGGGAACTATGGCTACACCTTC.